These T cell receptor beta chains were read from a single sample in a study of T cells after yellow fever vaccination. TCRdb processed the 5' RACE reads anew with MiXCR; each CDR3 protein has one entry. The top ten hold around 17% of the sample, which has about 330,000 distinct CDR3 sequences, approximately 8% seen once. The sequences come from PBMCs, collected about 41 days after the first yellow fever vaccination. These receptors all stem from a man aged 18 to 29 who received the YFV17D yellow fever vaccine. Each CDR3 is given with its conserved first and last residue. The D gene is left open where the match is weak. Some rows have no size entry. The others give once, few or many, or a class for an expanded clone.

clone size	V gene	J gene	CDR3 length	D gene	CDR3 protein	CDR3 DNA
-	TRBV20-1	TRBJ2-7	11	-	CSARAPYEQYF	TGCAGTGCTAGAGCACCTTACGAGCAGTACTTC
-	TRBV12-3/TRBV12-4	TRBJ2-1	14	TRBD2	CASSWAGGQGEQFF	TGTGCCAGCAGCTGGGCGGGGGGCCAGGGTGAGCAGTTCTTC
-	TRBV7-9	TRBJ2-3	17	-	CASSPRVRRTSTDTQYF	TGTGCCAGCAGCCCACGAGTGCGGAGGACCAGCACAGATACGCAGTATTTT
-	TRBV2	TRBJ2-5	15	-	CASSQPGGIGETQYF	TGTGCCAGCAGCCAGCCTGGGGGAATTGGAGAGACCCAGTACTTC
many	TRBV7-2	TRBJ2-3	14	-	CASSARTIPDTQYF	TGTGCCAGCAGCGCCCGGACCATTCCAGATACGCAGTATTTT
few	TRBV5-6	TRBJ2-3	16	-	CASSLSIFAITDTQYF	TGTGCCAGCAGCTTGTCGATTTTCGCCATCACAGATACGCAGTATTTT
-	TRBV20-1	TRBJ2-2	14	TRBD2	CSATSGGATGELFF	TGCAGTGCTACTAGCGGGGGGGCCACCGGGGAGCTGTTTTTT
few	TRBV20-1	TRBJ2-5	15	-	CSADLVGEIQETQYF	TGCAGTGCCGACCTGGTGGGGGAGATCCAAGAGACCCAGTACTTC
-	TRBV12-3/TRBV12-4	TRBJ2-3	16	-	CASSVPGTLSTDTQYF	TGTGCCAGCAGTGTACCCGGGACACTCTCCACAGATACGCAGTATTTT
few	TRBV12-3/TRBV12-4	TRBJ1-6	13	TRBD1	CASSRQGDSPLHF	TGTGCCAGCTCGAGACAGGGCGATTCACCCCTCCACTTT
many	TRBV7-7	TRBJ2-2	14	TRBD2	CASSGGPNTGELFF	TGTGCTAGCAGCGGGGGCCCGAACACCGGGGAGCTGTTTTTT
few	TRBV7-2	TRBJ2-7	14	-	CASKIFGGPYEQYF	TGTGCCAGCAAAATCTTTGGAGGCCCCTACGAGCAGTACTTC
few	TRBV4-2	TRBJ2-6	21	-	CASSQDTKDRQAYSGANVLTF	TGTGCCAGCAGCCAAGATACCAAGGACCGTCAAGCCTACTCTGGGGCCAACGTCCTGACTTTC
-	TRBV29-1	TRBJ2-2	15	-	CSVKDRPYGTGELFF	TGCAGCGTTAAAGACAGGCCCTATGGCACCGGGGAGCTGTTTTTT
-	TRBV19	TRBJ1-5	16	-	CASSILFPGGRHLRHF	TGTGCCAGTAGTATACTATTCCCGGGGGGCCGTCACCTCCGGCATTTT
-	TRBV4-1	TRBJ1-6	17	-	CASSQDQGRGYNSPLHF	TGCGCCAGCAGCCAAGATCAGGGCAGGGGTTATAATTCACCCCTCCACTTT
-	TRBV28	TRBJ1-2	14	TRBD1	CASRTGQGYYGYTF	TGTGCCAGTCGGACGGGACAGGGTTATTATGGCTACACCTTC
many	TRBV7-8	TRBJ2-1	13	-	CASSLLQNNEQFF	TGTGCCAGCAGCTTATTACAGAACAATGAGCAGTTCTTC
many	TRBV7-3	TRBJ2-2	16	TRBD2	CASSRTSGGAPGELFF	TGTGCCAGCAGCAGGACTAGCGGGGGGGCCCCCGGGGAGCTGTTTTTT
few	TRBV18	TRBJ1-2	15	TRBD1	CASSPRTQGAHGYTF	TGTGCCAGCTCACCAAGGACGCAGGGGGCGCATGGCTACACCTTC
-	TRBV10-3	TRBJ1-3	13	-	CAISEEPGNTIYF	TGTGCCATCAGTGAGGAACCTGGAAACACCATATATTTT
many	TRBV2	TRBJ2-3	11	-	CASSEPDTQYF	TGTGCCAGCAGTGAACCAGATACGCAGTATTTT
many	TRBV18	TRBJ2-5	15	TRBD1	CASSPRTGKGETQYF	TGTGCCAGCTCACCAAGGACAGGGAAAGGAGAGACCCAGTACTTC